This T cell receptor beta chain was identified in a study of T cell repertoires in cytomegalovirus infection. Background on the study: Carrying CMV and the relevant HLA type showed in public TCR beta signatures.

Study-wide results and limits: HLA-C-restricted TCR beta clonotypes specific for CMV led the ex vivo response.

V lost 0 bases, J lost 6 bases, and 6 bases stayed unmatched. CDR3 length: 16 residues. Germline V gene lookup returns CDR1 SGDLS and CDR2 YYNGEE. At least ten counts were recorded for this clonotype. What it binds is not known. MiXCR was run by TCRdb on the reads, yielding one entry per CDR3 protein. Among around 360,000 distinct CDR3 sequences listed, just under 35% were seen once. V gene TRBV9 combines with J gene TRBJ2-3, with 11 bases identical to TRBD2. Material: cultured PBMCs, obtained from culture after CMV antigen stimulation. The TCR originated in a human donor in good health (CMV status not recorded). Some clones in this sample may be carry-over from other donors' samples. CDR3: CASSVGPLAGEDTQYF. Written as DNA, the CDR3 is TGTGCCAGCAGCGTAGGCCCACTAGCGGGAGAGGATACGCAGTATTTT. Full variable domain (missing parts from reference TRBV9 and TRBJ2-3): DSGVTQTPKHLITATGQRVTLRCSPRSGDLSVYWYQQSLDQGLQFLIQYYNGEERAKGNILERFSAQQFPDLHSELNLSSLELGDSALYFCASSVGPLAGEDTQYFGPGTRLTVL.